This T cell receptor (beta chain) stems from a study of cytomegalovirus exposure and HLA in healthy donors. In the PCR, 60 Vbeta and 13 Jbeta primers were used. The repertoire was sequenced with immunoSEQ multiplex PCR; TCRdb's copy has only in-frame clones and lacks some. The sample has under 130,000 clones, around 70% seen once; the top ten hold approximately 10%. V shed 6 bases and J 3 bases; nucleotides not matched to a gene: 5. This CDR3 has 14 amino acids. CDR1 and CDR2 from the germline V gene are LGHNA and YSLEER. As for this clone: The antigen is undetermined.

Findings of the study overall: TCR beta chains associated with HLA were, in a later analysis, more clonally expanded than equally common others. Among immune exposure information, only CMV serostatus was available. For TCR beta chains, V- and J-gene trimming was later linked to a missense DCLRE1C variant.

The chain uses TRBV4-3 and TRBJ2-7; 10 bases line up with TRBD1. The receptor was isolated from a man aged 35 to 55 in good health and CMV-seropositive. Sample: PBMCs. The CDR3 loop is CASSPGTGVYEQYF. CDR3 sequence (DNA): TGCGCCAGCAGTCCCGGGACAGGGGTCTACGAGCAGTACTTC.